Listed here are 30 T cell receptor beta chains from one sample, sequenced in a study of graft-versus-host responses after intestinal transplantation. Data came from immunoSEQ multiplex PCR; TCRdb stores just in-frame clones and leaves some out. The sample includes 90,000 to 150,000 clones, over 80% of them seen just once. Antigens of these TCRs are unknown. This material consisted of unstimulated CD4+ T cells sorted from spleen or lymph node cells, taken before intestinal transplant. The receptors stem from a human donor who received an intestinal transplant.

V gene TRBV2 combines with J gene TRBJ1-2; D is perhaps TRBD1 (6 bases). The CDR3 runs 17 residues. Trimming removed 6 bases from V and 8 bases from J, with 28 bases in between. The germline gives CDR1 SNHLY, CDR2 FYNNEI. The CDR3 bases are TGTGCCAGCAGACAAAGAGGCAGGGGTTCCCGACGGGGCGGCTACACCTTC. Protein sequence: CASRQRGRGSRRGGYTF. The variable domain in full, completed from reference TRBV2 and TRBJ1-2, reads EPEVTQTPSHQVTQMGQEVILRCVPISNHLYFYWYRQILGQKVEFLVSFYNNEISEKSEIFDDQFSVERPDGSNFTLKIRSTKLEDSAMYFCASRQRGRGSRRGGYTFGSGTRLTVV.

This chain uses TRBV18 with TRBJ2-2; 8 bases match TRBD1. The CDR3 covers 15 residues. CDR1 is KGHSH, CDR2 LQKENI, per germline. After removal of 8 bases from V and 5 bases from J, the junction contained 10 bases not matched to a gene. The CDR3 sequence: CASPDGQGATGELFF. The CDR3 DNA sequence: TGTGCCAGCCCGGATGGGCAGGGGGCGACCGGGGAGCTGTTTTTT.

The J gene is TRBJ1-2, the V gene TRBV5-1; tentatively, D is TRBD1 (6 bases). The CDR3 has 14 amino acids. V lost 4 bases, J lost 2 bases, and 12 bases lay in between. The V gene's germline CDR1 is SGHRS and CDR2 YFSETQ. CDR3 DNA: TGCGCCAGCAGCGAACAGGGAGAGAACTATGGCTACACCTTC. This gives the protein CASSEQGENYGYTF.

The chain links TRBV30 to TRBJ2-7; possibly TRBD2 for D (6 bases). The CDR3 consists of 14 residues. Germline lookup yields CDR1 GTSNPN and CDR2 SVGIG (reference sequence). Trimming took 4 bases from V and 2 from J, leaving 15 bases between them. CDR3 residues: CAWTKGTPPYEQYF. CDR3 nucleotide sequence: TGTGCCTGGACTAAAGGGACTCCTCCCTACGAGCAGTACTTC.

As DNA, the CDR3 is TGCGCCAGCAGCAATTCACGGGAGGGCCTCTACGAGCAGTACTTC. Protein sequence: CASSNSREGLYEQYF. The rearrangement joins TRBV5-1 to TRBJ2-7, with 8 bases identical to TRBD2. CDR1 SGHRS and CDR2 YFSETQ come from the germline V gene. Trimming took 4 bases from V and 3 from J; bases not matched to a gene: 9. The CDR3 has 15 residues.

This clone occurred once. The V call is TRBV5-4, the J call TRBJ2-7; TRBD2 aligns across 15 bases. The CDR3 consists of 19 residues. The germline V gene has CDR1 SGHNT and CDR2 YYREEE (reference sequence). Germline trimming cut 4 bases from V and 0 bases from J; bases unmatched to any gene: 11. CDR3 coding DNA: TGTGCCAGCAGCCTAGATCCGGGACTAGCGGGAGGATCCTCCTACGAGCAGTACTTC. It yields the protein CASSLDPGLAGGSSYEQYF.

The chain uses TRBV5-1 and TRBJ1-4; D possibly corresponds to TRBD1 (6 bases). V lost 4 bases and J 3 bases, leaving 13 bases between the germline ends. The CDR3 consists of 15 residues. Germline assignment: CDR1 SGHRS and CDR2 YFSETQ. The CDR3 is CASSGGQRANEKLFF. DNA for the CDR3: TGCGCCAGCAGCGGGGGACAACGGGCTAATGAAAAACTGTTTTTT. The whole variable domain, remainder taken from reference TRBV5-1 and TRBJ1-4, is KAGVTQTPRYLIKTRGQQVTLSCSPISGHRSVSWYQQTPGQGLQFLFEYFSETQRNKGNFPGRFSGRQFSNSRSEMNVSTLELGDSALYLCASSGGQRANEKLFFGSGTQLSVL.

The chain has TRBV7-8 and TRBJ2-1; 9 nucleotides align to TRBD2. Germline values: CDR1 SGHVS, CDR2 FQNEAQ. The CDR3 is 18 residues long. The junction had 13 bases not matched to a gene; V was cut back by 5 bases and J by 2 bases. The CDR3 reads CASSPAAVAGAPYNEQFF. CDR3 sequence (DNA): TGTGCCAGCAGCCCAGCAGCGGTAGCGGGAGCACCCTACAATGAGCAGTTCTTC.

The rearrangement uses TRBV6-5 and TRBJ2-1; D is perhaps TRBD2 (6 bases). This CDR3 contains 15 residues. Germline V gene lookup returns CDR1 MNHEY and CDR2 SVGAGI. V lost 2 bases to trimming and J lost 8 bases, with 16 bases between them. The CDR3 nucleotides are TGTGCCAGCAGTTACAGGATCGGGGGTAGGGATGAGCAGTTCTTC. This encodes CASSYRIGGRDEQFF.

This chain joins TRBV7-6 and TRBJ2-7, with 7 nucleotides matching TRBD1. CDR1 and CDR2 from the germline V gene are SGHVS and FNYEAQ. CDR3 length equals 12 residues. V was clipped by 4 bases and J by 6 bases; unmatched bases: 3. Here the CDR3 DNA reads TGTGCCAGCAGCTCCCGGGACAGCGAGCAGTACTTC. Translating it yields CASSSRDSEQYF.

The J gene is TRBJ1-4, the V gene TRBV6-5; D call uncertain. The V gene's germline CDR1 is MNHEY and CDR2 SVGAGI. The CDR3 sequence is 15 residues long. The V and J ends lost 0 bases and 5 bases respectively, with 10 bases between them. CDR3 protein: CASSYSPRTNEKLFF. The CDR3 bases are TGTGCCAGCAGTTACTCCCCGAGAACAAATGAAAAACTGTTTTTT.

This clone was seen a handful of times. The rearrangement links TRBV6-6 to TRBJ1-2; D is undetermined. The germline gives CDR1 MNHNY, CDR2 SVGAGI (reference sequence). This CDR3 is 12 amino acids long. V was cut by 6 bases and J by 5 bases, with 10 bases left in between. CDR3 DNA sequence: TGTGCCAGCAGAGAGGCGGATTATGGCTACACCTTC. It codes for CASREADYGYTF.

This chain uses TRBV5-1 with TRBJ1-2; 10 bases line up with TRBD1. Germline loops: CDR1 SGHRS, CDR2 YFSETQ. The junction had 4 bases not matched to a gene; V was cut back by 3 bases and J by 8 bases. The length of the CDR3 is 13 residues. The CDR3 sequence is CASSSGQGMGYTF. As DNA, the CDR3 is TGCGCCAGCAGCTCGGGACAGGGGATGGGCTACACCTTC.

This chain uses TRBV19 with TRBJ1-5; TRBD1 matches 7 bases. Germline trimming cut 3 bases from V and 6 bases from J; bases unmatched to any gene: 11. This CDR3 has 16 amino acids. Germline CDR1 is LNHDA and CDR2 is SQIVND (reference sequence). This CDR3 is CASSIRYRGTFQPQHF. The CDR3 DNA is TGTGCCAGTAGTATTCGGTACAGGGGAACGTTTCAGCCCCAGCATTTT. Drawing the rest from reference TRBV19 and TRBJ1-5, the complete variable domain is DGGITQSPKYLFRKEGQNVTLSCEQNLNHDAMYWYRQDPGQGLRLIYYSQIVNDFQKGDIAEGYSVSREKKESFPLTVTSAQKNPTAFYLCASSIRYRGTFQPQHFGDGTRLSIL.

This chain connects TRBV4-1 to TRBJ2-5; D remains ambiguous. Germline CDR1 and CDR2: MGHRA and YSYEKL. Trimming left V 4 bases short and J 2 bases short, with 11 bases between. The CDR3 has 14 amino acids. The CDR3 DNA is TGCGCCAGCAGCCTCAACGAGAATCAAGAGACCCAGTACTTC. Amino acids: CASSLNENQETQYF.

The chain has TRBV28 and TRBJ2-7; TRBD2 matches at 8 bases. V lost 3 bases to trimming and J lost 2 bases; unmatched junction nucleotides: 6. The germline V gene encodes CDR1 MDHEN and CDR2 SYDVKM. The CDR3 is 15 amino acids. CDR3: CASSLAPGLAYEQYF. In nucleotides, the CDR3 is TGTGCCAGCAGTTTGGCTCCGGGACTAGCCTACGAGCAGTACTTC.

The J gene is TRBJ2-7, the V gene TRBV9; D might be TRBD2 (5 bases). Germline lookup yields CDR1 SGDLS and CDR2 YYNGEE. Trimming cost V 2 bases and J 3 bases, with 15 bases left between them. The length of the CDR3 is 15 residues. In DNA form, the CDR3 reads TGTGCCAGCAGCGTCGGCGGAATAGGGAGCTACGAGCAGTACTTC. This gives the protein CASSVGGIGSYEQYF.

The CDR3 spells CASSTLDRGAKNIQYF. The CDR3 nucleotides read TGTGCCAGTAGTACCCTGGACAGGGGAGCCAAAAACATTCAGTACTTC. The chain joins TRBV19 to TRBJ2-4, with 9 positions matching TRBD1. The length of the CDR3 is 16 residues. V was pared by 4 bases and J by 0 bases, with 4 bases of the junction left unmatched. Per the germline V gene, CDR1 is LNHDA and CDR2 is SQIVND (reference sequence).

The chain recombines TRBV6-5 with TRBJ1-4, with 9 bases fitting TRBD1. CDR3 length equals 15 residues. The V gene end was trimmed by 0 bases and the J gene end by 5 bases; junction bases not matched to a gene: 1. The germline gives CDR1 MNHEY, CDR2 SVGAGI. CDR3 protein: CASSYSGTGNEKLFF. The CDR3 DNA sequence: TGTGCCAGCAGTTACTCGGGGACAGGGAATGAAAAACTGTTTTTT.

The chain has TRBV6-4 and TRBJ2-7; D is unresolved. CDR3 size: 10 residues. V dropped 10 bases and J dropped 6 bases, with 10 bases sitting between them. Germline V gives CDR1 MRHNA, CDR2 SNTAGT. This CDR3 is CATESGEQYF. In nucleotides, the CDR3 is TGTGCCACCGAGTCCGGCGAGCAGTACTTC.

The gene calls are TRBV7-2 and TRBJ1-5; TRBD1 is a possible D gene (6 bases). Between the trimmed V and J ends, which lost 5 bases and 2 bases, there was a span of 13 bases. The germline V gene has CDR1 SGHTA and CDR2 FQGNSA. This CDR3 has 15 amino acids. The CDR3 DNA sequence: TGTGCCAGCAGCGCATGGGGGCAGGGCAATCAGCCCCAGCATTTT. Encoded protein: CASSAWGQGNQPQHF.

As DNA, the CDR3 is TGTGCCAGCAGTTATGACAGGACACCATTTTACGAGCAGTACTTC. Encoded protein: CASSYDRTPFYEQYF. The chain is built from TRBV6-5 and TRBJ2-7; weak D call: TRBD1 (6 bases). The V and J ends lost 3 bases and 4 bases respectively, with 16 bases between them. This CDR3 contains 15 residues. Per germline, CDR1 MNHEY and CDR2 SVGAGI.

This rearrangement joins TRBV5-1 to TRBJ2-3; the D gene is possibly TRBD1 (6 bases). V lost 0 bases to trimming and J lost 6 bases, with 17 bases between them. This CDR3 spans 16 amino acids. Germline assignment: CDR1 SGHRS and CDR2 YFSETQ. Here the CDR3 reads CASSLGIMAQGDTQYF. For the CDR3, the DNA is TGCGCCAGCAGCTTGGGTATTATGGCACAGGGTGATACGCAGTATTTT.

The J gene is TRBJ2-7, the V gene TRBV5-4, with D tentatively TRBD2 (5 bases). The CDR3 spans 13 residues. From germline, CDR1 is SGHNT and CDR2 YYREEE (reference sequence). With 3 bases removed from V and 5 bases from J, the gap between germline ends came to 12 bases. The CDR3 coding sequence is TGTGCCAGCAGCTCGGGATTCCGTGACGAGCAGTACTTC. Its protein product is CASSSGFRDEQYF. Drawing the rest from reference TRBV5-4 and TRBJ2-7, the complete variable domain is ETGVTQSPTHLIKTRGQQVTLRCSSQSGHNTVSWYQQALGQGPQFIFQYYREEENGRGNFPPRFSGLQFPNYSSELNVNALELDDSALYLCASSSGFRDEQYFGPGTRLTVT.

V gene TRBV9 combines with J gene TRBJ2-5; 7 nucleotides agree with TRBD1. Germline CDR1 SGDLS, CDR2 YYNGEE. The CDR3 runs 15 residues. V lost 6 bases, J lost 5 bases, and 13 bases stayed unmatched. The CDR3 loop is CASTPTGAQGETQYF. The DNA of the CDR3 is TGTGCCAGCACACCTACAGGGGCCCAGGGGGAGACCCAGTACTTC.

This sequence joins TRBV7-2 and TRBJ2-1, with D unclear. Germline V gives CDR1 SGHTA, CDR2 FQGNSA. Trimming left V 5 bases short and J 5 bases short, with 16 bases between. This CDR3 is 15 amino acids long. The CDR3 nucleotides read TGTGCCAGCAGCGCCCTCCGACTTGGGGACAATGAGCAGTTCTTC. As protein: CASSALRLGDNEQFF.

This chain links TRBV10-2 with TRBJ2-4; 11 bases line up with TRBD2. The J segment lost 8 bases and the V segment lost 8 bases, leaving 8 bases of the junction unmatched. Germline V lookup: CDR1 WSHSY, CDR2 SAAADI. The CDR3 runs 14 residues. CDR3 sequence reads: CASGDSGRAYIQYF. CDR3 bases: TGCGCCAGCGGCGATAGCGGGAGGGCGTACATTCAGTACTTC.

CDR3: CASTRPGQGRAFF. DNA of the CDR3: TGTGCCAGCACCCGCCCGGGACAGGGGAGAGCTTTCTTT. The chain links TRBV6-5 to TRBJ1-1; TRBD1 aligns across 10 bases. CDR1 MNHEY and CDR2 SVGAGI come from the germline V gene. This CDR3 has 13 amino acids. After removal of 7 bases from V and 10 bases from J, the junction contained 9 bases not matched to a gene.

This chain uses TRBV18 with TRBJ2-7, with TRBD1 matching over 12 bases. This CDR3 has 14 residues. CDR1 is KGHSH, CDR2 LQKENI, per germline. The V gene end was trimmed by 5 bases and the J gene end by 4 bases; junction bases not matched to a gene: 3. CDR3 in DNA: TGTGCCAGCTCATCGGGACAGGGGGCATACGAGCAGTACTTC. Protein sequence: CASSSGQGAYEQYF.

V is TRBV19 and J is TRBJ1-2, with D tentatively TRBD1 (6 bases). CDR3 length: 15 amino acids. The germline V and J ends were trimmed by 5 bases and 6 bases, with 19 bases remaining between them. CDR1 and CDR2 (germline): LNHDA, SQIVND (reference sequence). The CDR3 region has the DNA TGTGCCAGTAGTCCCCGGACAGTCGGGACCAATGGCTACACCTTC. Encoded protein: CASSPRTVGTNGYTF. Using reference TRBV19 and TRBJ1-2 for the parts outside the CDR3, the full variable domain is DGGITQSPKYLFRKEGQNVTLSCEQNLNHDAMYWYRQDPGQGLRLIYYSQIVNDFQKGDIAEGYSVSREKKESFPLTVTSAQKNPTAFYLCASSPRTVGTNGYTFGSGTRLTVV.